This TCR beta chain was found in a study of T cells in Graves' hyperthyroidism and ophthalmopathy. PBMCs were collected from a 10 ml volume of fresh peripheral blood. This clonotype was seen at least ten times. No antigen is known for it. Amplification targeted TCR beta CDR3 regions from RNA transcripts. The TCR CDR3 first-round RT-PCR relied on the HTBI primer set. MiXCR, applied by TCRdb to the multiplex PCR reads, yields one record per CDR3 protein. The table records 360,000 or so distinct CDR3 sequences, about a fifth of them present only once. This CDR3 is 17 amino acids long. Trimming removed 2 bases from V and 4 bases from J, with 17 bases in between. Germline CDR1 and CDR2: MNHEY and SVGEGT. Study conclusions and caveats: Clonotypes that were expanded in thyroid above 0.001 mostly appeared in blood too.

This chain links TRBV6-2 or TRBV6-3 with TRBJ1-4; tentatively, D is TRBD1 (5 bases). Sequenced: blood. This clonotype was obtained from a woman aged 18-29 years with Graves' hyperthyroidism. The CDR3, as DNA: TGTGCCAGCAGTTACGGGCGTGGGGGACGGATTAATGAAAAACTGTTTTTT. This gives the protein CASSYGRGGRINEKLFF.